These 7 T cell receptor beta chains were sequenced from one sample in a study of PD-L1 blockade in urothelial cancer. Profiled with immunoSEQ multiplex PCR; TCRdb holds only in-frame clones, not every one. The data contain 70,000 or so clones, 90% of them singletons. The time point is: pretreatment peripheral blood. The input for sequencing was PBMCs, taken around atezolizumab (anti-PD-L1) treatment. These receptor sequences come from a man between 70 and 80 years old with urothelial cancer.

The gene calls are TRBV30 and TRBJ1-1, with a weak D call TRBD1 (6 bases). With 3 bases removed from V and 7 bases from J, the gap between germline ends came to 18 bases. The germline V gene has CDR1 GTSNPN and CDR2 SVGIG (reference sequence). This CDR3 has 14 residues. The CDR3 sequence is CAWRWTDGRSEAFF. CDR3 sequence (DNA): TGTGCCTGGAGGTGGACAGACGGCCGCAGTGAAGCTTTCTTT.

The sample holds one count of this clone. The chain links TRBV28 to TRBJ2-7; TRBD2 might be the D (6 bases). Germline CDR1 is MDHEN and CDR2 is SYDVKM. This CDR3 is 13 amino acids long. Trimming removed 8 bases from V and 2 bases from J, with 13 bases in between. The CDR3 DNA is TGTGCCAGCGCCCGGGACTCCCCCTACGAGCAGTACTTC. Amino acid sequence: CASARDSPYEQYF.

This sequence joins TRBV30 and TRBJ1-2; D is possibly TRBD1 (6 bases). V was pared by 5 bases and J by 8 bases, with 9 bases between. This CDR3 is 10 amino acids long. Germline lookup yields CDR1 GTSNPN and CDR2 SVGIG (reference sequence). DNA for the CDR3: TGTGCCTGGGGGGGGGCCGGCTACACCTTC. It encodes CAWGGAGYTF.

The CDR3 bases are TGTGCCAGCAGCCCCCCTAGCGGGACATACAATGAGCAGTTCTTC. It translates to CASSPPSGTYNEQFF. V usage is TRBV9 and J usage is TRBJ2-1, with 9 bases identical to TRBD2. The CDR3 runs to 15 residues. The ends lost 4 bases at V and 4 bases at J; junction bases unmatched: 6. Germline V gives CDR1 SGDLS, CDR2 YYNGEE.

This clone has just a few counts. The chain joins TRBV28 to TRBJ1-2; possibly TRBD1 for D (5 bases). V shed 5 bases and J shed 4 bases, with 11 bases lying between them. This CDR3 has 13 amino acids. In germline, CDR1 is MDHEN, CDR2 SYDVKM. This CDR3 reads CASSLPGVYGYTF. In nucleotides, the CDR3 is TGTGCCAGCAGTCTCCCGGGGGTCTATGGCTACACCTTC.

V usage is TRBV19 and J usage is TRBJ2-2; 7 bases line up with TRBD1. The J segment lost 2 bases and the V segment lost 3 bases, leaving 3 bases of the junction unmatched. Germline values: CDR1 LNHDA, CDR2 SQIVND (reference sequence). This CDR3 is built from 15 residues. CDR3 sequence reads: CASSIGTVNTGELFF. CDR3 DNA sequence: TGTGCCAGTAGTATCGGGACAGTCAACACCGGGGAGCTGTTTTTT. The full variable domain, in which reference TRBV19 and TRBJ2-2 provide the parts outside the CDR3, is DGGITQSPKYLFRKEGQNVTLSCEQNLNHDAMYWYRQDPGQGLRLIYYSQIVNDFQKGDIAEGYSVSREKKESFPLTVTSAQKNPTAFYLCASSIGTVNTGELFFGEGSRLTVL.

The chain couples TRBV5-5 to TRBJ2-1; D gene ambiguous. Germline V gives CDR1 SGHKS, CDR2 YYEKEE (reference sequence). CDR3 length equals 13 residues. The V end lost 2 bases, the J end lost 4 bases, and 7 bases lay between the germline ends. The CDR3 nucleotides read TGTGCCAGCAGCTTAAACAGATACAATGAGCAGTTCTTC. Amino acid sequence: CASSLNRYNEQFF.